A single sample is the source of the 19 T cell receptor beta chains below, sequenced in a study of blood T cell repertoires in COVID-19. TCRdb's copy holds only in-frame clones and misses some; the assay was immunoSEQ multiplex PCR. In the table there are some 80,000 clones, 80% to 90% of which are singletons. The sample comprised peripheral blood. These receptors were obtained from a human donor in a cohort sampled during active COVID-19.

The J gene is TRBJ1-5, the V gene TRBV18; D call uncertain. Germline CDR1 and CDR2: KGHSH and LQKENI. The CDR3 has 15 amino acids. V was trimmed by 2 bases and J by 6 bases, leaving 14 bases between them. CDR3 amino acids: CASSPDSLLGQPQHF. In DNA form, the CDR3 reads TGTGCCAGCTCACCAGACTCCCTTTTAGGTCAGCCCCAGCATTTT.

The V and J genes are TRBV6-1 and TRBJ1-6; D not certain. The CDR3 is made up of 15 amino acids. The germline CDR1 and CDR2 sequences are MNHNS and SASEGT. V was pared by 1 base and J by 7 bases, with 11 bases between. The DNA for the CDR3 is TGTGCCAGCAGTGAAGTGCTGGGCAGAAATTCACCCCTCCACTTT. Its protein is CASSEVLGRNSPLHF.

The V call is TRBV10-3, the J call TRBJ2-3; TRBD2 agrees at 12 bases. Germline CDR1 reads ENHRY; CDR2 reads SYGVKD. This CDR3 has 18 residues. V lost 2 bases to trimming and J lost 0 bases; unmatched junction nucleotides: 6. The CDR3 reads CAISEPRTSGTSTDTQYF. The CDR3 DNA is TGTGCCATCAGTGAGCCTCGGACTAGCGGGACTAGCACAGATACGCAGTATTTT.

The chain has TRBV7-2 and TRBJ2-3, with D perhaps matching TRBD1 (6 bases). With 0 bases removed from V and 5 bases from J, the gap between germline ends came to 12 bases. The CDR3 runs 15 residues. The germline CDR1 and CDR2 sequences are SGHTA and FQGNSA. The CDR3 DNA is TGTGCCAGCAGCTTAGCCCCTTCGACAGGAGATACGCAGTATTTT. Protein sequence: CASSLAPSTGDTQYF.

The chain is built from TRBV5-4 and TRBJ2-2, with a tentative D call TRBD1 (6 bases). The V end was cut by 3 bases, the J end by 1 base, with 13 bases between. The CDR3 contains 16 residues. CDR1 is SGHNT, CDR2 YYREEE, per germline (reference sequence). CDR3 nucleotide sequence: TGTGCCAGCAGCTCACAGGGACCTAAGAACACCGGGGAGCTGTTTTTT. Amino acids: CASSSQGPKNTGELFF. The whole variable domain, filled in from reference TRBV5-4 and TRBJ2-2, reads ETGVTQSPTHLIKTRGQQVTLRCSSQSGHNTVSWYQQALGQGPQFIFQYYREEENGRGNFPPRFSGLQFPNYSSELNVNALELDDSALYLCASSSQGPKNTGELFFGEGSRLTVL.

V and J are TRBV6-5 and TRBJ2-1; D may be TRBD2 (6 bases). Trimming cost V 0 bases and J 6 bases, with 6 bases left between them. In germline, CDR1 is MNHEY, CDR2 SVGAGI. CDR3 length: 13 amino acids. For the CDR3, the DNA is TGTGCCAGCAGTTACTCGCGGGGCAATGAGCAGTTCTTC. Amino acids: CASSYSRGNEQFF.

This sequence joins TRBV11-2 and TRBJ2-1; the D gene is possibly TRBD2 (6 bases). This CDR3 is built from 14 residues. From germline, CDR1 is SGHAT and CDR2 FQNNGV. Deletions cut 4 bases from V and 2 bases from J, with 9 bases between. The CDR3, as DNA: TGTGCCAGCAGCTGGAGGGTGACCTACAATGAGCAGTTCTTC. The encoded protein is CASSWRVTYNEQFF. Based on the CDR3 plus reference TRBV11-2 and TRBJ2-1, the full variable domain is EAGVAQSPRYKIIEKRQSVAFWCNPISGHATLYWYQQILGQGPKLLIQFQNNGVVDDSQLPKDRFSAERLKGVDSTLKIQPAKLEDSAVYLCASSWRVTYNEQFFGPGTRLTVL.

V and J are TRBV5-1 and TRBJ2-7; tentative D call: TRBD2 (7 bases). Between the trimmed V and J ends, which lost 0 bases and 5 bases, there was a span of 12 bases. Germline V gene sequence: CDR1 SGHRS, CDR2 YFSETQ. This CDR3 has 14 residues. Here the CDR3 reads CASSLVGGPNEQYF. Here the CDR3 DNA reads TGCGCCAGCAGCTTGGTGGGGGGGCCGAACGAGCAGTACTTC.

This rearrangement joins TRBV12-5 to TRBJ2-7; TRBD1 aligns across 7 bases. Germline CDR1 reads LGHNT; CDR2 reads FRNRAP. The CDR3 has 15 amino acids. Germline trimming cut 5 bases from V and 1 base from J; bases unmatched to any gene: 8. CDR3 nucleotides: TGTGCTAGTGGTCGCGTCCGGGACAGATCCTACGAGCAGTACTTC. Translated: CASGRVRDRSYEQYF.

The V gene is TRBV5-5, the J gene TRBJ2-7; 9 bases are shared with TRBD1. The germline V gene encodes CDR1 SGHKS and CDR2 YYEKEE (reference sequence). CDR3 length: 14 residues. V trimming: 0 bases; J trimming: 2 bases; junction bases outside the gene matches: 0. CDR3 region: CASSLGQGAYEQYF. DNA of the CDR3: TGTGCCAGCAGCTTGGGACAGGGGGCCTACGAGCAGTACTTC.

V usage is TRBV19 and J usage is TRBJ2-7; 8 bases fit TRBD1. The ends lost 7 bases at V and 2 bases at J; junction bases unmatched: 10. The CDR3 sequence is 15 residues long. Per germline, CDR1 LNHDA and CDR2 SQIVND (reference sequence). CDR3 protein: CASTLRQGSAYEQYF. The CDR3, as DNA: TGTGCCAGTACCCTAAGACAGGGGTCAGCCTACGAGCAGTACTTC.

CDR3 sequence (DNA): TGTGCCAGCAACGGACAGGGGGCCCACGAGCAGTACTTC. Protein sequence: CASNGQGAHEQYF. The J gene is TRBJ2-7, the V gene TRBV21-1; the D call TRBD1 from the table was never checked on the DNA. TRBV21-1 is designated a pseudogene. The CDR3 runs to 13 residues.

V is TRBV19 and J is TRBJ2-7, with D perhaps matching TRBD1 (6 bases). Looked up from germline, CDR1 is LNHDA and CDR2 is SQIVND (reference sequence). The CDR3 consists of 16 residues. Trimming removed 5 bases from V and 4 bases from J, with 21 bases in between. CDR3 coding DNA: TGTGCCAGTAGTCGACACTTACAGGGCGCAGGATACGAGCAGTACTTC. As protein: CASSRHLQGAGYEQYF.

V and J are TRBV30 and TRBJ2-1; 9 nucleotides agree with TRBD2. CDR1 and CDR2 (germline): GTSNPN, SVGIG (reference sequence). There are 15 residues in the CDR3. J was trimmed by 5 bases and V by 2 bases; bases with no gene match: 7. CDR3 residues: CAWSFGGGENNEQFF. Here the CDR3 DNA reads TGTGCCTGGAGTTTTGGCGGGGGGGAAAACAATGAGCAGTTCTTC.

The V and J genes are TRBV27 and TRBJ1-5, with 11 bases aligning to TRBD1. V shed 6 bases, J shed 7 bases, and the junction held 11 bases outside the gene matches. The CDR3 is made up of 16 amino acids. Germline loops: CDR1 MNHEY, CDR2 SMNVEV (reference sequence). CDR3 amino acids: CASSPGTGGIGQPQHF. In nucleotides, the CDR3 is TGTGCCAGCAGCCCCGGGACAGGGGGGATCGGACAGCCCCAGCATTTT.

This clone was seen just once. V and J are TRBV25-1 and TRBJ1-6; no clear D. In germline, CDR1 is MGHDK, CDR2 SYGVNS. The CDR3 totals 14 residues. Trimming shortened V by 4 bases and J by 0 bases, and 4 bases separated the two germline ends. CDR3 protein: CASSAGSYNSPLHF. CDR3 coding DNA: TGTGCCAGCAGTGCCGGCTCCTATAATTCACCCCTCCACTTT.

This clone occurred once. This chain joins TRBV13 and TRBJ2-3; D is ambiguous. V lost 5 bases and J lost 8, with 8 bases in between. CDR3 length: 11 amino acids. Germline CDR1 PRHDT, CDR2 FYEKMQ (reference sequence). CDR3 nucleotides: TGTGCCAGCAGCCAGTCAGGTACGCAGTATTTT. Amino acid sequence: CASSQSGTQYF. Variable domain in full (rest from reference TRBV13 and TRBJ2-3): AAGVIQSPRHLIKEKRETATLKCYPIPRHDTVYWYQQGPGQDPQFLISFYEKMQSDKGSIPDRFSAQQFSDYHSELNMSSLELGDSALYFCASSQSGTQYFGPGTRLTVL.

The genes are TRBV19 and TRBJ2-7, with a tentative D call TRBD1 (6 bases). V was clipped by 5 bases and J by 5 bases, with 16 bases between them. The CDR3 has 14 amino acids. The germline CDR1 and CDR2 sequences are LNHDA and SQIVND (reference sequence). In nucleotides, the CDR3 is TGTGCCAGTAGTGACTTACAGGGTTCCAACGAGCAGTACTTC. Encoded protein: CASSDLQGSNEQYF.

The gene calls are TRBV3-1 (or the pseudogene TRBV3-2) and TRBJ2-3, with D tentatively TRBD2 (6 bases). CDR1 LGHDT and CDR2 YNNKEL come from the germline V gene (reference sequence). CDR3 length equals 15 residues. V was cut by 1 base and J by 1 base, with 9 bases left in between. CDR3 protein: CASSQVRGGTDTQYF. CDR3 DNA: TGTGCCAGCAGCCAAGTCCGCGGGGGCACAGATACGCAGTATTTT.